The present T cell receptor (beta chain) was sequenced within a study of graft-versus-host responses after intestinal transplantation. Method: immunoSEQ multiplex PCR; TCRdb's copy keeps in-frame clones and lacks some. This sample has approximately 78,000 clones, with 87% found just once. This clone was found a few times. Its antigen is unknown. V lost 0 bases and J 4 bases, leaving 5 bases between the germline ends. The CDR3 runs 13 residues. The germline V gene has CDR1 LGHNA and CDR2 YNFKEQ. This specimen was unstimulated CD8+ T cells sorted from spleen or lymph node cells, taken before transplant. This TCR was sampled from a human donor who was the organ donor for an intestinal transplant. V gene TRBV4-2 combines with J gene TRBJ2-3, with D possibly TRBD1 on 5 matching bases. The CDR3 reads CASSQEGPDTQYF. The CDR3 coding sequence is TGTGCCAGCAGCCAAGAGGGGCCAGATACGCAGTATTTT.